A selection of T cell receptor beta chains follows, all from one sample in a study of blood T cells in healthy people across ages. TCRdb re-analysed the 5' RACE reads in MiXCR, keeping a single row per CDR3 protein. Here the sample spans about 1.1 million distinct CDR3 sequences, 35% to 45% being singletons. The specimen sequenced was blood. The receptors here all came from a man between 18 and 29 years old in good health. CDR3s include the opening cysteine and the closing phenylalanine or tryptophan. The D gene is left open where the match is weak. Rows give clone size only sometimes, using once, few, many, or a class for an expanded clone.

TRBV5-1	.	.	TRBJ2-3	CASSLGRIAFTDTQYF	TGCGCCAGCAGCTTGGGCCGGATAGCCTTCACAGATACGCAGTATTTT
TRBV28	.	.	TRBJ2-1	CASSAKVGQFF	TGTGCCAGCAGCGCTAAGGTTGGGCAGTTCTTC
TRBV20-1	.	.	TRBJ2-7	CSARGPTYEQYF	TGCAGTGCTAGAGGGCCTACCTACGAGCAGTACTTC
TRBV20-1	.	many	TRBJ2-7	CSARAGYEQYF	TGCAGTGCTAGGGCCGGATACGAGCAGTACTTC
TRBV6-5	.	.	TRBJ2-3	CASSRASAPDTQYF	TGTGCCAGCAGTCGGGCCTCGGCCCCGGATACGCAGTATTTT
TRBV7-2	.	.	TRBJ2-2	CASSSEAAGELFF	TGTGCCAGCAGCTCCGAGGCGGCCGGGGAGCTGTTTTTT
TRBV2	.	.	TRBJ2-3	CASSVGTAYTDTQYF	TGTGCCAGCAGTGTTGGGACGGCTTACACAGATACGCAGTATTTT
TRBV27	.	.	TRBJ2-3	CASSPDTPTDTQYF	TGTGCCAGCTCGCCTGATACCCCCACAGATACGCAGTATTTT
TRBV6-4	TRBD1	.	TRBJ1-2	CASSDNRQGVDGYTF	TGTGCCAGCAGTGACAACCGACAGGGGGTAGATGGCTACACCTTC
TRBV27	.	.	TRBJ2-6	CASSVLLTPSGANVLTF	TGTGCCAGCAGTGTACTACTAACACCCTCTGGGGCCAACGTCCTGACTTTC
TRBV4-3	.	few	TRBJ2-7	CASSQERTASYEQYF	TGCGCCAGCAGTCAAGAACGGACCGCTTCCTACGAGCAGTACTTC
TRBV18	.	.	TRBJ2-3	CASSPDRLRTDTQYF	TGTGCCAGCTCTCCCGATCGTCTAAGAACAGATACGCAGTATTTT
TRBV7-9	TRBD1	many	TRBJ1-2	CASSSTINPGQENYGYTF	TGTGCCAGCAGCTCCACCATAAACCCGGGACAGGAAAACTATGGCTACACCTTC
TRBV6-2/TRBV6-3	TRBD1	.	TRBJ1-1	CASSYSREGGDEAFF	TGTGCCAGCAGTTACTCGAGGGAAGGGGGCGATGAAGCTTTCTTT
TRBV4-3	TRBD2	few	TRBJ2-1	CASSQVGGMNEQFF	TGCGCCAGCAGCCAAGTGGGGGGGATGAATGAGCAGTTCTTC
TRBV21-1	.	.	TRBJ1-2	CASSKPQDRIYYGYTF	TGTGCCAGCAGCAAACCGCAGGACAGGATTTACTATGGCTACACCTTC
TRBV12-3/TRBV12-4	.	many	TRBJ1-2	CASSFGGDYGYTF	TGTGCCAGCAGTTTCGGGGGGGACTATGGCTACACCTTC
TRBV12-3/TRBV12-4	.	few	TRBJ1-2	CASSLAGGEGNYGYTF	TGTGCCAGCAGTTTAGCCGGAGGGGAGGGGAACTATGGCTACACCTTC
TRBV29-1	.	few	TRBJ2-7	CSVQGSYEQYF	TGCAGCGTGCAGGGGTCCTACGAGCAGTACTTC
TRBV12-3/TRBV12-4	TRBD1	.	TRBJ1-1	CASIYQGAGAFF	TGTGCCAGCATCTATCAGGGGGCTGGGGCTTTCTTT
TRBV5-6	TRBD1	.	TRBJ2-7	CASSFRQGVSYNEQYF	TGTGCCAGCAGCTTTCGACAGGGGGTGAGTTACAATGAGCAGTACTTC
TRBV2	.	.	TRBJ2-1	CASSEIVGGGRNEQFF	TGTGCCAGCAGTGAAATCGTGGGGGGGGGCAGGAATGAGCAGTTCTTC
TRBV28	.	.	TRBJ2-7	CASRAYTQGSYKQYF	TGTGCCAGCAGAGCATACACCCAGGGTTCCTACAAGCAGTACTTC
TRBV20-1	.	.	TRBJ1-4	CSARDRSEKLFF	TGCAGTGCTAGAGATCGGTCAGAAAAACTGTTTTTT
TRBV4-2	TRBD2	few	TRBJ2-2	CASTRASGVSGELFF	TGTGCCAGCACGAGAGCTAGCGGGGTTTCAGGGGAGCTGTTTTTT
TRBV20-1	.	few	TRBJ2-1	CSASSAGEQFF	TGCAGTGCTAGTTCGGCAGGTGAGCAGTTCTTC
TRBV6-2/TRBV6-3	.	many	TRBJ2-1	CASTSSTDRTYNEQFF	TGTGCCAGCACCTCCTCGACAGATCGAACCTACAATGAGCAGTTCTTC